Presented here are 5 T cell receptor beta chains from one specimen sequenced in a study of cytomegalovirus exposure and HLA in healthy donors. The PCR made use of 60 Vbeta and 13 Jbeta primers. Only in-frame clones appear in the TCRdb table, and some are missing; sequencing was by immunoSEQ multiplex PCR. This repertoire shows 150,000 to 200,000 clones, over 75% found once; its top ten account for about 1.5%. Material: PBMCs. The receptors were gathered from a woman aged 30 to 39 in good health and CMV-seronegative.

CDR3 sequence (DNA): TGTGCCAGCAGCAACTGGGGGGGAGGTCACACTGAAGCTTTCTTT. This sequence encodes CASSNWGGGHTEAFF. This chain connects TRBV25-1 to TRBJ1-1; possible D gene TRBD1, 5 bases. CDR1 MGHDK and CDR2 SYGVNS come from the germline V gene. The CDR3 is 15 amino acids. V lost 6 bases, J lost 3 bases, and 17 bases lay in between. Using reference TRBV25-1 and TRBJ1-1 for the parts outside the CDR3, the full variable domain is EADIYQTPRYLVIGTGKKITLECSQTMGHDKMYWYQQDPGMELHLIHYSYGVNSTEKGDLSSESTVSRIRTEHFPLTLESARPSHTSQYLCASSNWGGGHTEAFFGQGTRLTVV.

The chain combines TRBV9 with TRBJ2-3; D unclear. The CDR3 has 13 amino acids. Trimming pared 2 bases from V and 2 bases from J, leaving 6 bases between. Germline assignment: CDR1 SGDLS and CDR2 YYNGEE. CDR3 sequence: CASSVEDTDTQYF. CDR3 in DNA: TGTGCCAGCAGCGTTGAGGACACAGATACGCAGTATTTT.

The chain employs TRBV30 and TRBJ2-6, with D unclear. In germline, CDR1 is GTSNPN, CDR2 SVGIG (reference sequence). CDR3 length: 15 residues. Deletions cut 1 base from V and 3 bases from J, with 10 bases between. CDR3 sequence: CAWSELRVGANVLTF. The CDR3, as DNA: TGTGCCTGGAGTGAGCTCCGAGTTGGGGCCAACGTCCTGACTTTC. Supplemented by reference TRBV30 and TRBJ2-6, the full variable domain reads SQTIHQWPATLVQPVGSPLSLECTVEGTSNPNLYWYRQAAGRGLQLLFYSVGIGQISSEVPQNLSASRPQDRQFILSSKKLLLSDSGFYLCAWSELRVGANVLTFGAGSRLTVL.

This clone was observed a handful of times. The chain joins TRBV19 to TRBJ2-5; D call uncertain. Trimming took 1 base from V and 5 from J, leaving 14 bases between them. The CDR3 is made up of 15 amino acids. Germline V gene sequence: CDR1 LNHDA, CDR2 SQIVND (reference sequence). For the CDR3, the DNA is TGTGCCAGTAGTATAGGCCCTGAGGAGTGGGAGACCCAGTACTTC. Its translation: CASSIGPEEWETQYF.

This clone was recorded only once. The chain carries TRBV7-9 and TRBJ2-3; D gene ambiguous. CDR1 SEHNR and CDR2 FQNEAQ come from the germline V gene (reference sequence). With 5 bases removed from V and 5 bases from J, the gap between germline ends came to 8 bases. This CDR3 contains 12 residues. CDR3 in DNA: TGTGCCAGCAGCGCCATCGGAGATACGCAGTATTTT. Protein product: CASSAIGDTQYF.